These T cell receptor beta chains were read from a single sample in a study of T cells in Graves' hyperthyroidism and ophthalmopathy. TCRdb recomputed calls from the multiplex PCR reads with MiXCR, one row per CDR3 protein. The sample records about 500,000 distinct CDR3 sequences, roughly a sixth being singletons. Sequencing was carried out using blood. These receptors all stem from a woman aged 18-29 years with Graves' hyperthyroidism. CDR3s include the opening cysteine and the closing phenylalanine or tryptophan. The D gene is left open where the match is weak. Size is stated for part of the rows, as once, few or many counts, or as a class when the clone is expanded.

D gene	clone size	V gene	J gene	CDR3 DNA	CDR3 protein
-	-	TRBV30	TRBJ2-1	TGTGCCTGGAGTGTATCTCTGGGACTCTCCTACAATGAGCAGTTCTTC	CAWSVSLGLSYNEQFF
-	once	TRBV7-9	TRBJ1-2	TGTGCCAGCAGCTTCTTGACCTACAGATCCTATGGCTACACCTTC	CASSFLTYRSYGYTF
TRBD1	-	TRBV7-9	TRBJ2-4	TGTGCCAGCAGCTTACCTGGACAGGGTTACATTCAGTACTTC	CASSLPGQGYIQYF
-	-	TRBV7-6	TRBJ1-1	TGTGCCAGCAGTATAACAGGGTTGGCTGAAGCTTTCTTT	CASSITGLAEAFF
TRBD2	-	TRBV28	TRBJ2-7	TGTGCCAGCAGTTTACTAACTGTGAGCGGGAGGAATCACGAGCAGTACTTC	CASSLLTVSGRNHEQYF
TRBD1	-	TRBV3-1	TRBJ2-3	TGTGCCAGCACCGGGACAGGACTTACAGATACGCAGTATTTT	CASTGTGLTDTQYF
-	many	TRBV3-1	TRBJ2-5	TGTGCCAGCAGCCAAGGGTGGCTACGGGAGACCCAGTACTTC	CASSQGWLRETQYF
-	once	TRBV5-1	TRBJ1-5	TGCGCCAGCAGCTTTGAGGGGCTGGATCAGCCCCAGCATTTT	CASSFEGLDQPQHF
-	many	TRBV20-1	TRBJ2-2	TGCAGTGCTCCGAGGGTGGACACCGGGGAGCTGTTTTTT	CSAPRVDTGELFF
TRBD1	many	TRBV28	TRBJ1-1	TGTGCCAGCAGTCAGGGACAGGGAAGCGGGAACACTGAAGCTTTCTTT	CASSQGQGSGNTEAFF